These 17 T cell receptor beta chains were sequenced from one sample in a study of CD8 T cells in ankylosing spondylitis. TCRdb called the 5' RACE reads again in MiXCR, with one record for every CDR3 protein. The table has 150,000 or so distinct CDR3 sequences, roughly 10% seen once. Sequences were obtained from blood, either unsorted or a sorted T cell fraction (not recorded which). All receptors come from a female donor with ankylosing spondylitis or in good health (not recorded which).

The sample holds a few counts of this clonotype. V usage is TRBV18 and J usage is TRBJ1-3; D remains ambiguous. Germline loops: CDR1 KGHSH, CDR2 LQKENI. The length of the CDR3 is 14 residues. Trimming took off 4 bases at V and 8 bases at J, with 15 bases between the two ends. CDR3 coding DNA: TGTGCCAGCTCACGCTCCTTCCATAAGGACACCATATATTTT. It encodes CASSRSFHKDTIYF. The full variable domain, rest sourced from reference TRBV18 and TRBJ1-3, is NAGVMQNPRHLVRRRGQEARLRCSPMKGHSHVYWYRQLPEEGLKFMVYLQKENIIDESGMPKERFSAEFPKEGPSILRIQQVVRGDSAAYFCASSRSFHKDTIYFGEGSWLTVV.

V gene TRBV4-3 combines with J gene TRBJ2-7, with D uncertain. The CDR3 covers 14 residues. Germline-derived CDR1 and CDR2 are LGHNA and YSLEER. V lost 0 bases, J lost 2 bases, and 8 bases lay in between. The CDR3 sequence is CASSQEVRTYEQYF. The CDR3 DNA is TGCGCCAGCAGCCAAGAGGTCCGTACCTACGAGCAGTACTTC.

This chain joins TRBV11-2 and TRBJ2-1, with 11 positions matching TRBD2. This CDR3 region has 18 residues. Looked up from germline, CDR1 is SGHAT and CDR2 is FQNNGV. Unmatched junction bases numbered 7, after V lost 3 bases and J lost 0 bases. Written as DNA, the CDR3 is TGTGCCAGCAGCTTTTCTAGCGGGAGGAGCAGCTCCTACAATGAGCAGTTCTTC. Amino acid sequence: CASSFSSGRSSSYNEQFF.

This clonotype showed up just a few times. This sequence joins TRBV30 and TRBJ1-5, with TRBD1 identical over 9 bases. The CDR3 is 14 amino acids. Losses at the gene ends were 1 base for V and 4 bases for J; bases not matched to a gene: 2. Germline assignment: CDR1 GTSNPN and CDR2 SVGIG (reference sequence). Written as DNA, the CDR3 is TGTGCCTGGAGTGGAGGACAGGGGAATCAGCCCCAGCATTTT. Translation gives CAWSGGQGNQPQHF.

This clonotype was seen at least ten times. The V gene is TRBV7-6, the J gene TRBJ2-1, with 8 bases identical to TRBD1. The CDR3 loop spans 13 amino acids. Germline lookup yields CDR1 SGHVS and CDR2 FNYEAQ. The V and J ends lost 5 bases and 6 bases, in that order; junction bases with no gene match: 3. The CDR3 DNA follows: TGTGCCAGCAGCCCTACAGGGGGCAATGAGCAGTTCTTC. Its translation: CASSPTGGNEQFF.

The V call is TRBV27, the J call TRBJ2-1, with 13 bases fitting TRBD2. The CDR3 loop spans 14 amino acids. J was trimmed by 9 bases and V by 3 bases; bases with no gene match: 2. From germline, CDR1 is MNHEY and CDR2 SMNVEV (reference sequence). The CDR3 is CASSLGTSGIEQFF. Here the CDR3 DNA reads TGTGCCAGCAGTTTGGGGACTAGCGGGATTGAGCAGTTCTTC.

This sequence joins TRBV4-1 and TRBJ2-7; weak D call: TRBD2 (7 bases). Deletions cut 1 base from V and 3 bases from J, with 13 bases between. The germline CDR1 and CDR2 sequences are MGHRA and YSYEKL. The CDR3 consists of 15 residues. The CDR3 DNA is TGCGCCAGCAGCCAAGGCAGCGGGACATACTACGAGCAGTACTTC. This gives the protein CASSQGSGTYYEQYF.

This clonotype was observed a few times. The chain joins TRBV20-1 to TRBJ2-7; 8 nucleotides match TRBD1. The trim removed 3 bases at V and 1 base at J, leaving 2 bases unmatched. The germline V gene has CDR1 DFQATT and CDR2 SNEGSKA (reference sequence). The CDR3 is 13 residues long. CDR3 protein: CSASGQGSYEQYF. CDR3 in DNA: TGCAGTGCTAGCGGACAGGGTTCCTACGAGCAGTACTTC.

The chain uses TRBV20-1 and TRBJ2-5, with TRBD2 identical over 7 bases. In germline, CDR1 is DFQATT, CDR2 SNEGSKA (reference sequence). The CDR3 runs to 13 residues. V trimming: 0 bases; J trimming: 4 bases; junction bases outside the gene matches: 2. CDR3 bases: TGCAGTGCTAGAGAGCTAGCGGTAGAGACCCAGTACTTC. Protein sequence: CSARELAVETQYF.

The chain recombines TRBV9 with TRBJ1-2; 7 bases align to TRBD1. This CDR3 has 20 residues. The V gene's germline CDR1 is SGDLS and CDR2 YYNGEE. V lost 0 bases and J lost 6; bases outside the gene matches: 23. The CDR3 sequence is CASSVATKWDSGKGVDGYTF. The CDR3 DNA reads as TGTGCCAGCAGCGTAGCTACCAAATGGGACAGCGGGAAGGGGGTAGATGGCTACACCTTC.

This chain uses TRBV30 with TRBJ1-1; D call uncertain. This CDR3 has 11 amino acids. Trimming pared 4 bases from V and 6 bases from J, leaving 9 bases between. Germline loops: CDR1 GTSNPN, CDR2 SVGIG (reference sequence). DNA of the CDR3: TGTGCCTGGATCGGTAGGCCTGAAGCTTTCTTT. Protein product: CAWIGRPEAFF.

This clonotype showed up many times. The chain is built from TRBV6-5 and TRBJ1-5; 7 nucleotides agree with TRBD1. In germline, CDR1 is MNHEY, CDR2 SVGAGI. V gave up 6 bases and J gave up 2 bases; unmatched junction bases: 7. The CDR3 is made up of 15 amino acids. CDR3 coding DNA: TGTGCCAGCAGCTTAGGACAGGTTGGCAATCAGCCCCAGCATTTT. Amino acid sequence: CASSLGQVGNQPQHF.

This chain joins TRBV4-3 and TRBJ2-2; tentative D call: TRBD2 (6 bases). CDR3 length: 15 residues. The germline V gene encodes CDR1 LGHNA and CDR2 YSLEER. Deletions cut 4 bases from V and 0 bases from J, with 9 bases between. The CDR3 DNA sequence: TGCGCCAGCAGCCTAGCGGCAGCGAACACCGGGGAGCTGTTTTTT. It is translated as CASSLAAANTGELFF.

This chain links TRBV29-1 with TRBJ1-2; no clear D. The CDR3 length is 13 residues. The germline V and J ends were trimmed by 3 bases and 6 bases, with 14 bases remaining between them. Germline V gene lookup returns CDR1 SQVTM and CDR2 ANQGSEA. CDR3 sequence (DNA): TGCAGCGTTGACGAGGTCCAACCAAATGGCTACACCTTC. Translating it yields CSVDEVQPNGYTF.

This clonotype has more than one count but fewer than ten. The chain links TRBV5-1 to TRBJ2-1; 8 bases fit TRBD2. Germline V gene sequence: CDR1 SGHRS, CDR2 YFSETQ. The CDR3 runs 16 residues. With 4 bases clipped from V and 1 base from J, the junction kept 7 bases outside the gene matches. CDR3 in amino acids: CASSPTSGQSYNEQFF. CDR3 coding DNA: TGCGCCAGCAGCCCTACTAGCGGACAGTCCTACAATGAGCAGTTCTTC.

The chain links TRBV4-3 to TRBJ1-2, with D perhaps TRBD1 (5 bases). Per the germline V gene, CDR1 is LGHNA and CDR2 is YSLEER. The CDR3 totals 14 residues. V lost 0 bases, J lost 8 bases, and 13 bases lay in between. CDR3 DNA sequence: TGCGCCAGCAGCCAAGAGAGGGGCCCCGGGGGCTACACCTTC. Translated, it gives CASSQERGPGGYTF.

This clonotype was counted at least ten times. The J gene is TRBJ2-1, the V gene TRBV24-1; the match to TRBD2 covers 10 bases. Germline assignment: CDR1 KGHDR and CDR2 SFDVKD. This CDR3 comprises 20 residues. J lost 0 bases, V lost 9 bases, and 19 bases had no gene match. Here the CDR3 DNA reads TGTGCCACCGCCAGGGGGGGGATAGCGGGAGGACAGAGCTCCTACAATGAGCAGTTCTTC. It encodes CATARGGIAGGQSSYNEQFF.